One and the same sample provided the 14 T cell receptor beta chains below, sequenced in a study of blood T cell repertoires in COVID-19. The repertoire was sequenced with immunoSEQ multiplex PCR; TCRdb's copy has only in-frame clones and lacks some. The table records about 200,000 clones, about 80% of them present only once. Specimen: PBMCs or T cells enriched from blood (not recorded which). These receptors came from a man in his forties who had recovered from COVID-19.

This chain connects TRBV10-3 to TRBJ2-5; 10 bases are a match to TRBD1. Germline V gene lookup returns CDR1 ENHRY and CDR2 SYGVKD. Trimming took 6 bases from V and 5 from J; bases not matched to a gene: 6. The CDR3 is 14 residues long. The CDR3 sequence: CAISRQGARETQYF. In DNA form, the CDR3 reads TGTGCCATCAGCCGACAGGGGGCGCGGGAGACCCAGTACTTC.

For the CDR3, the DNA is TGTGCCAGCCCTCCCCCCGGACCCGGGGGGGCAGATACGCAGTATTTT. As protein: CASPPPGPGGADTQYF. J is TRBJ2-3 and V is TRBV28; TRBD2 aligns across 8 bases. The CDR3 loop spans 16 amino acids. V was pared by 8 bases and J by 4 bases, with 14 bases of the junction left unmatched. Germline CDR1 reads MDHEN; CDR2 reads SYDVKM. The whole variable domain, remainder taken from reference TRBV28 and TRBJ2-3, is DVKVTQSSRYLVKRTGEKVFLECVQDMDHENMFWYRQDPGLGLRLIYFSYDVKMKEKGDIPEGYSVSREKKERFSLILESASTNQTSMYLCASPPPGPGGADTQYFGPGTRLTVL.

This sequence joins TRBV27 and TRBJ2-7; 7 bases map to TRBD2. Germline V gene sequence: CDR1 MNHEY, CDR2 SMNVEV (reference sequence). The CDR3 contains 14 residues. V shed 6 bases and J 1 base; nucleotides not matched to a gene: 6. The CDR3 sequence is CASSRKGGSYEQYF. The DNA for the CDR3 is TGTGCCAGCAGCCGAAAGGGAGGGTCCTACGAGCAGTACTTC.

The J gene is TRBJ1-6, the V gene TRBV7-6; no clear D. The germline gives CDR1 SGHVS, CDR2 FNYEAQ. Trimming left V 3 bases short and J 9 bases short, with 6 bases between. The CDR3 contains 12 residues. CDR3 sequence reads: CASSFTGSPLHF. In nucleotides, the CDR3 is TGTGCCAGCAGCTTTACGGGTTCACCCCTCCACTTT.

The table lists this clone with a count of one. The chain couples TRBV12-3 or TRBV12-4 to TRBJ2-2; D perhaps matches TRBD2 (6 bases). With 6 bases removed from V and 5 bases from J, the gap between germline ends came to 10 bases. This CDR3 has 13 residues. The CDR3 nucleotides read TGTGCCAGCAGCCTTCGGGGGACCGGGGAGCTGTTTTTT. Protein sequence: CASSLRGTGELFF.

A note on this clone: The identical CDR3 is also encoded by other nucleotide sequences in the sample. The chain combines TRBV7-2 with TRBJ1-2, with TRBD1 matching 8 bases. Per the germline V gene, CDR1 is SGHTA and CDR2 is FQGNSA. Trimming at V came to 8 bases and at J to 3 bases, leaving 5 bases not matched to a gene. This CDR3 spans 13 amino acids. The CDR3 sequence is CASSPTGDYGYTF. CDR3 bases: TGTGCCAGCTCCCCGACAGGGGACTATGGCTACACCTTC.

This sequence joins TRBV18 and TRBJ1-6, with D perhaps TRBD1 (6 bases). The V end lost 2 bases, the J end lost 15 bases, and 14 bases lay between the germline ends. CDR1 is KGHSH, CDR2 LQKENI, per germline. The CDR3 runs to 13 residues. The CDR3 loop is CASSPGQPPNLHF. The CDR3 DNA reads as TGTGCCAGCTCACCAGGACAGCCCCCAAACCTCCACTTT.

V is TRBV24-1 and J is TRBJ1-3, with D perhaps TRBD1 (5 bases). Trimming pared 4 bases from V and 0 bases from J, leaving 12 bases between. There are 16 residues in the CDR3. Germline-derived CDR1 and CDR2 are KGHDR and SFDVKD. The CDR3 reads CATSDPTATSGNTIYF. The CDR3 DNA is TGTGCCACCAGTGACCCGACAGCTACCTCTGGAAACACCATATATTTT.

This chain links TRBV14 with TRBJ2-3; TRBD2 agrees at 12 bases. Trimming at V came to 0 bases and at J to 0 bases, leaving 7 bases not matched to a gene. Germline V gives CDR1 SGHDN, CDR2 FVKESK. This CDR3 has 19 residues. The CDR3 DNA reads TGTGCCAGCAGCCAAGATAGACTAGCGGGAGCCACTAGCACAGATACGCAGTATTTT. It encodes CASSQDRLAGATSTDTQYF. The variable domain in full, completed from reference TRBV14 and TRBJ2-3, reads EAGVTQFPSHSVIEKGQTVTLRCDPISGHDNLYWYRRVMGKEIKFLLHFVKESKQDESGMPNNRFLAERTGGTYSTLKVQPAELEDSGVYFCASSQDRLAGATSTDTQYFGPGTRLTVL.

The V call is TRBV12-3 or TRBV12-4, the J call TRBJ1-2, with 8 bases aligning to TRBD1. This CDR3 region has 13 residues. V gave up 6 bases and J gave up 8 bases; unmatched junction bases: 8. CDR3: CASSSGQGRGYTF. The CDR3, as DNA: TGTGCCAGCAGCTCCGGACAGGGCAGAGGCTACACCTTC.

The chain joins TRBV7-9 to TRBJ2-1; 8 bases agree with TRBD1. CDR3 size: 14 residues. V shed 5 bases and J 6 bases; nucleotides not matched to a gene: 6. Germline assignment: CDR1 SEHNR and CDR2 FQNEAQ (reference sequence). The CDR3 DNA follows: TGTGCCAGCAGCCCATGGACAGGGAGCAATGAGCAGTTCTTC. Translation: CASSPWTGSNEQFF.

V gene TRBV3-1 (or the pseudogene TRBV3-2) combines with J gene TRBJ1-2; 8 positions agree with TRBD1. The CDR3 has 15 amino acids. Germline V gene lookup returns CDR1 LGHDT and CDR2 YNNKEL (reference sequence). J gave up 4 bases and V 1 base, and 5 bases lay outside the gene matches. CDR3: CASSQGDQGAYGYTF. For the CDR3, the DNA is TGTGCCAGCAGCCAAGGAGACCAGGGGGCCTATGGCTACACCTTC.

The chain joins TRBV18 to TRBJ2-3, with 8 bases lining up with TRBD2. With 6 bases clipped from V and 2 bases from J, the junction kept 7 bases outside the gene matches. The V gene's germline CDR1 is KGHSH and CDR2 LQKENI. This CDR3 has 15 residues. CDR3 residues: CASSQLADYTDTQYF. The CDR3 DNA sequence: TGTGCCAGCTCCCAACTAGCGGACTACACAGATACGCAGTATTTT. The full variable domain, in which reference TRBV18 and TRBJ2-3 provide the parts outside the CDR3, is NAGVMQNPRHLVRRRGQEARLRCSPMKGHSHVYWYRQLPEEGLKFMVYLQKENIIDESGMPKERFSAEFPKEGPSILRIQQVVRGDSAAYFCASSQLADYTDTQYFGPGTRLTVL.

Only a few counts were recorded for this clone. The gene calls are TRBV11-3 and TRBJ2-2, with no clear D. The CDR3 is 13 amino acids. Germline values: CDR1 SGHNT, CDR2 YENEEA. Trimming pared 3 bases from V and 1 base from J, leaving 3 bases between. For the CDR3, the DNA is TGTGCCAGCAGCTTCTTGAACACCGGGGAGCTGTTTTTT. It yields the protein CASSFLNTGELFF.